These 2 T cell receptor beta chains share one sample of origin, sequenced in a study of monozygotic twins with inflammatory bowel disease. With the 5' RACE reads reprocessed, TCRdb shows one record per CDR3 protein and no DNA. This table holds approximately 400,000 distinct CDR3 sequences. Specimen: blood. Source of these receptors: a human donor with ulcerative colitis or Crohn's disease, or a healthy co-twin of an affected twin (not recorded which).

V is TRBV30 and J is TRBJ2-3; TCRdb's D call of TRBD2 is untestable without DNA. The CDR3 is made up of 12 amino acids. Germline V gene data show CDR1 as GTSNPN and CDR2 as SVGIG (reference sequence). The CDR3 protein is CAGSGNIYTQYF.

The rearrangement links TRBV5-1 to TRBJ2-6. This CDR3 spans 16 amino acids. Germline CDR1 is SGHRS and CDR2 is YFSETQ. The CDR3: CASSSGVHGGANVLTF. Full variable domain (remainder filled in from reference TRBV5-1 and TRBJ2-6): KAGVTQTPRYLIKTRGQQVTLSCSPISGHRSVSWYQQTPGQGLQFLFEYFSETQRNKGNFPGRFSGRQFSNSRSEMNVSTLELGDSALYLCASSSGVHGGANVLTFGAGSRLTVL.